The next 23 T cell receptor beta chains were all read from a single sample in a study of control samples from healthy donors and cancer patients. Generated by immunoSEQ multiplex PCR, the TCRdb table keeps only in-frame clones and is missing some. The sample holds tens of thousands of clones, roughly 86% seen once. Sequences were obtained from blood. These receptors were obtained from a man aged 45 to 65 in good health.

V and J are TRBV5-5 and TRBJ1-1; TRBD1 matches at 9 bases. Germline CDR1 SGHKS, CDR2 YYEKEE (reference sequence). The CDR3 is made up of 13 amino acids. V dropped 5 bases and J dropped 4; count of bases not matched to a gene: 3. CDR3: CASRTGGGTEAFF. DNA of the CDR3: TGTGCCAGCAGGACAGGGGGGGGCACTGAAGCTTTCTTT.

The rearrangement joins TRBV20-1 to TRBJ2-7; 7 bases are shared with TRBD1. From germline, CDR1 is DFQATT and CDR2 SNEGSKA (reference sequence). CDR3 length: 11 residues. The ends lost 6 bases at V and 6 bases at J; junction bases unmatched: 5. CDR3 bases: TGCAGTGCCGATAACAGGGGCGAGCAGTACTTC. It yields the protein CSADNRGEQYF.

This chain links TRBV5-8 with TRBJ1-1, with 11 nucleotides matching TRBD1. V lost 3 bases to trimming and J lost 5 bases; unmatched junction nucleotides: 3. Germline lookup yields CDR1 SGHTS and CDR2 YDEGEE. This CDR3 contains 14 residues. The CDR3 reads CASSSGTGGTEAFF. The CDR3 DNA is TGTGCCAGCAGCTCCGGGACAGGGGGGACTGAAGCTTTCTTT.

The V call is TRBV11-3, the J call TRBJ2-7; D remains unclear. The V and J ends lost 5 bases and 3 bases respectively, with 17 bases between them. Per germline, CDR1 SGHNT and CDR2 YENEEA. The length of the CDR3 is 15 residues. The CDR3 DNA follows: TGTGCCAGCAGCCCAGGCCAGTTCTCATTCTACGAGCAGTACTTC. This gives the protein CASSPGQFSFYEQYF.

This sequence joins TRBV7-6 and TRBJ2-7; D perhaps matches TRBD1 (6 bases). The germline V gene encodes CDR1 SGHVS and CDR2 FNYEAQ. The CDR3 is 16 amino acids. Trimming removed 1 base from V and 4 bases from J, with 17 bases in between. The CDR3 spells CASSLVSGDRSYEQYF. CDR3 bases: TGTGCCAGCAGCTTAGTCTCAGGGGATAGGAGTTACGAGCAGTACTTC. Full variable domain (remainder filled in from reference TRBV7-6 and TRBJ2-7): GAGVSQSPRYKVTKRGQDVALRCDPISGHVSLYWYRQALGQGPEFLTYFNYEAQQDKSGLPNDRFSAERPEGSISTLTIQRTEQRDSAMYRCASSLVSGDRSYEQYFGPGTRLTVT.

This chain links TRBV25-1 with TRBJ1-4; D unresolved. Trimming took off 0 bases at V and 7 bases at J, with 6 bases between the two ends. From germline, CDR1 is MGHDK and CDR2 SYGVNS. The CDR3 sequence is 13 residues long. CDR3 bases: TGTGCCAGCAGTGAATATGGCCTTGAAAAACTGTTTTTT. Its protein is CASSEYGLEKLFF. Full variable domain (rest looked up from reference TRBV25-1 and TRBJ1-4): EADIYQTPRYLVIGTGKKITLECSQTMGHDKMYWYQQDPGMELHLIHYSYGVNSTEKGDLSSESTVSRIRTEHFPLTLESARPSHTSQYLCASSEYGLEKLFFGSGTQLSVL.

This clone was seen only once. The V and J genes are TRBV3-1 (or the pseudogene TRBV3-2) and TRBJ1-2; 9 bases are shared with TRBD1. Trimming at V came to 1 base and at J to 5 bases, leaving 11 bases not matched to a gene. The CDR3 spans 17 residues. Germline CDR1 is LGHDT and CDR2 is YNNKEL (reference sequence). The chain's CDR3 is CASSQATGTGRKYGYTF. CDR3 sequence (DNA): TGTGCCAGCAGCCAAGCCACCGGGACAGGGAGGAAATATGGCTACACCTTC.

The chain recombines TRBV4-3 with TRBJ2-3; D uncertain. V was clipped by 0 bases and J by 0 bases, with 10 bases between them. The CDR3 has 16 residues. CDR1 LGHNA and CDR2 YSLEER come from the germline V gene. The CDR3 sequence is CASSQDVLTSTDTQYF. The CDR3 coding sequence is TGCGCCAGCAGCCAAGATGTGCTAACTAGCACAGATACGCAGTATTTT.

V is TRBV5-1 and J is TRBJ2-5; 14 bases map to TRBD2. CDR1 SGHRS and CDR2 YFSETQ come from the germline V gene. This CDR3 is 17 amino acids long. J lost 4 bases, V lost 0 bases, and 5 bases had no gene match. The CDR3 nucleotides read TGCGCCAGCAGCTTGGAGGGACTAGCGGGAGCCGTAGAGACCCAGTACTTC. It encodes CASSLEGLAGAVETQYF.

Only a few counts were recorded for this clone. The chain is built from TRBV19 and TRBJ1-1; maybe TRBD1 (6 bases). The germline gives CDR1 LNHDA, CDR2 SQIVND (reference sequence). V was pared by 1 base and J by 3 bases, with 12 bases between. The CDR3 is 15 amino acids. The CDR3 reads CASSIVGGLDTEAFF. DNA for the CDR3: TGTGCCAGTAGTATAGTGGGGGGGCTCGACACTGAAGCTTTCTTT.

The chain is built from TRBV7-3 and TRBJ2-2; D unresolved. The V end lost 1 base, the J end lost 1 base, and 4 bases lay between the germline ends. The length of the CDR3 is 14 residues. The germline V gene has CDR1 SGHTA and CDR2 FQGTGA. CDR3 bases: TGTGCCAGCAGCTTAAGTAGGAACACCGGGGAGCTGTTTTTT. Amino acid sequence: CASSLSRNTGELFF.

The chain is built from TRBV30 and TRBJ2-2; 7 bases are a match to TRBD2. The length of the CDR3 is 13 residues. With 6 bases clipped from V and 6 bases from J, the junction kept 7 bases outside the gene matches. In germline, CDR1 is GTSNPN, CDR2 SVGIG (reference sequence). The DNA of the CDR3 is TGTGCCTGCCTGCGGGGGTACGCCGGGGAGCTGTTTTTT. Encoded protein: CACLRGYAGELFF.

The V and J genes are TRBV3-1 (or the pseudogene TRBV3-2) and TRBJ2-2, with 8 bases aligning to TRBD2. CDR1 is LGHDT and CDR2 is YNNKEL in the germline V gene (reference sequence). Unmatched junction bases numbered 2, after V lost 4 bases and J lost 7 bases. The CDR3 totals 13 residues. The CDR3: CASSRGTSGELFF. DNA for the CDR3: TGTGCCAGCAGCCGCGGGACTAGCGGGGAGCTGTTTTTT.

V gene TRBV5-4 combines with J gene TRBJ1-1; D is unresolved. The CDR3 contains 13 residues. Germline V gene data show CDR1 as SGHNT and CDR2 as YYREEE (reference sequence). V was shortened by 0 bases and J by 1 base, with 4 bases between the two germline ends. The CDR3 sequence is CASSLGGNTEAFF. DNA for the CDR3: TGTGCCAGCAGCTTGGGGGGGAACACTGAAGCTTTCTTT.

In nucleotides, the CDR3 is TGTGCCAGGGGAACCGGGGGGAGCGGTGGCTACACCTTC. It specifies CARGTGGSGGYTF. J is TRBJ1-2 and V is TRBV5-3, with a weak D call TRBD1 (5 bases). TRBV5-3 is annotated as an ORF whose role is uncertain. Trimming pared 8 bases from V and 7 bases from J, leaving 18 bases between. The CDR3 extends over 13 amino acids.

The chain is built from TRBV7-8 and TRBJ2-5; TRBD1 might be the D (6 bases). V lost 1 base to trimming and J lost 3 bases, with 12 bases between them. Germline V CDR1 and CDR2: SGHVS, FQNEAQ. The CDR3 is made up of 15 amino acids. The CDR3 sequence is CASSLDYRVEETQYF. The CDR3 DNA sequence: TGTGCCAGCAGCTTAGATTACAGGGTAGAAGAGACCCAGTACTTC.

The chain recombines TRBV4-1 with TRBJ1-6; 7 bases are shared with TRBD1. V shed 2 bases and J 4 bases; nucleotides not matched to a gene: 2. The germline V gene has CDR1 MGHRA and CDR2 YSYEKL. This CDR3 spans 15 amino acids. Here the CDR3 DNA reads TGCGCCAGCAGCCAACCGACAGGGTATAATTCACCCCTCCACTTT. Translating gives CASSQPTGYNSPLHF.

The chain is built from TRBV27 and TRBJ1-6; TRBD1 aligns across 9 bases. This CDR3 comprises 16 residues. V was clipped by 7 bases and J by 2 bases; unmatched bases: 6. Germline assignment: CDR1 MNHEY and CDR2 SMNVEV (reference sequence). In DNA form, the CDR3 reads TGTGCCAGCATGGACAGGGGTTTCCCCTATAATTCACCCCTCCACTTT. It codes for CASMDRGFPYNSPLHF.

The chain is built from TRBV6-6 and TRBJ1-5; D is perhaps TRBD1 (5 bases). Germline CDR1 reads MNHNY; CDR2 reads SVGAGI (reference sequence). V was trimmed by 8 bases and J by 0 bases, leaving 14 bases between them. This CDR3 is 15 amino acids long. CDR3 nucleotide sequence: TGTGCCAGCGGGGGAGAGGAGTATAGCAATCAGCCCCAGCATTTT. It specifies CASGGEEYSNQPQHF.

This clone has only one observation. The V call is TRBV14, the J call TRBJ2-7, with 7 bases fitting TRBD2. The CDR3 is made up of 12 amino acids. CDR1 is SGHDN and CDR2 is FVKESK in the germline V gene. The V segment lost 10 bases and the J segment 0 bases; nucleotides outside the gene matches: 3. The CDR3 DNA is TGTGCCACCTGGGACTACTCCTACGAGCAGTACTTC. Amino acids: CATWDYSYEQYF.

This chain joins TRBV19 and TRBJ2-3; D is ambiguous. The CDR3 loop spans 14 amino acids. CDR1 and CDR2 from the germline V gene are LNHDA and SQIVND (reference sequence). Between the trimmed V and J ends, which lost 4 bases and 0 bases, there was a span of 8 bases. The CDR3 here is CASSTSPSTDTQYF. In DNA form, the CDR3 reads TGTGCCAGTAGTACCAGCCCTAGCACAGATACGCAGTATTTT.

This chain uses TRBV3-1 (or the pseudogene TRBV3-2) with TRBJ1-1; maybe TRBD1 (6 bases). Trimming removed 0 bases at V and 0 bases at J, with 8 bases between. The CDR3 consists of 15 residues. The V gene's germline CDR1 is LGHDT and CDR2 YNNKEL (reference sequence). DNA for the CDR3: TGTGCCAGCAGCCAAGATGACAGGTTGAACACTGAAGCTTTCTTT. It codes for CASSQDDRLNTEAFF.

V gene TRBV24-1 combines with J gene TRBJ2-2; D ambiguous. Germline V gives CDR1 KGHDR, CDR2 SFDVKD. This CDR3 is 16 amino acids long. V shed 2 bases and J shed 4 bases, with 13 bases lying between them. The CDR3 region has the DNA TGTGCCACCAGTGATTGGGGTTTAACTGGCACCGGGGAGCTGTTTTTT. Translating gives CATSDWGLTGTGELFF.